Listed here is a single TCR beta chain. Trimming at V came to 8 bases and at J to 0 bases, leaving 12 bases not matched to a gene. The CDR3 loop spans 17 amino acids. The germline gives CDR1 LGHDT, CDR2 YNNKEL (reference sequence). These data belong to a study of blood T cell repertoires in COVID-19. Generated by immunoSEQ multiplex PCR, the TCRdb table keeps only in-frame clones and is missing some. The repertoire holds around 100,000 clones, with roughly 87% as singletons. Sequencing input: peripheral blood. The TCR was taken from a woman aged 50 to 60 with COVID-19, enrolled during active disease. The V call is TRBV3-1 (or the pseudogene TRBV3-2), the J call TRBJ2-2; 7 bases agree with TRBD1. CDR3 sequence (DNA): TGTGCCAGCGGCCCCCGGATGGGACAGACGAACACCGGGGAGCTGTTTTTT. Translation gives CASGPRMGQTNTGELFF.